These T cell receptor beta chains were read from a single sample in a study of beta chain features in type 1 diabetes. Libraries were prepared by immunoSEQ multiplex PCR; TCRdb keeps only in-frame clonotypes and omits some of them. Altogether fewer than 900,000 clones are present, 17% being singletons, with the ten largest covering around 0.02%. Sequences were obtained from naive CD4+ T cells from blood. Source of these receptors: a woman aged 18-29 years in good health. CDR3s include the opening cysteine and the closing phenylalanine or tryptophan. Each record gives: clone size, J gene, D gene, V gene, CDR3 protein, CDR3 DNA. D genes are given only for firm matches. Not every row has a clone size; where given, it reads once, few, many or a size class.

few | TRBJ2-5 | NA | TRBV18 | CASSPLGQPQETQYF | TGTGCCAGCTCACCACTCGGACAGCCGCAAGAGACCCAGTACTTC
few | TRBJ2-7 | NA | TRBV11-2 | CASSQGRGAYEQYF | TGTGCCAGCAGCCAGGGCCGGGGTGCCTACGAGCAGTACTTC
NA | TRBJ1-2 | TRBD1 | TRBV19 | CASSSDRGWGYTF | TGTGCCAGTAGTAGCGACAGGGGCTGGGGCTACACCTTC
NA | TRBJ2-7 | NA | TRBV2 | CASSDMGRVSYEQYF | TGTGCCAGCAGTGATATGGGTAGGGTATCCTACGAGCAGTACTTC
NA | TRBJ2-6 | TRBD2 | TRBV19 | CASRTSGRGGANVLTF | TGTGCCAGTAGGACTAGCGGGAGGGGTGGGGCCAACGTCCTGACTTTC
NA | TRBJ2-1 | TRBD2 | TRBV5-1 | CASSPGLAGNEQFF | TGCGCCAGCAGCCCGGGACTAGCGGGAAATGAGCAGTTCTTC
NA | TRBJ2-1 | TRBD2 | TRBV4-3 | CASSQAGGTSGNNEQFF | TGCGCCAGCAGCCAAGCAGGAGGGACTAGCGGCAACAATGAGCAGTTCTTC
few | TRBJ2-2 | NA | TRBV10-3 | CAISPDLRREAGELFF | TGTGCCATCAGTCCAGACCTCCGGAGGGAGGCCGGGGAGCTGTTTTTT
few | TRBJ2-1 | NA | TRBV11-2 | CASRNRGGDEQFF | TGTGCCAGCAGGAACAGGGGAGGCGATGAGCAGTTCTTC
NA | TRBJ2-6 | NA | TRBV6-5 | CASSYDPNSGANVLTF | TGTGCCAGCAGTTACGACCCGAACTCTGGGGCCAACGTCCTGACTTTC
NA | TRBJ2-3 | TRBD2 | TRBV6-5 | CASTNSGSGTDTQYF | TGTGCCAGCACCAATAGCGGGAGTGGTACAGATACGCAGTATTTT
NA | TRBJ2-1 | TRBD2 | TRBV7-3 | CASSLAGGYNEQFF | TGTGCCAGCAGCTTAGCGGGAGGATACAATGAGCAGTTCTTC
NA | TRBJ2-3 | NA | TRBV4-3 | CASSQVVRDTQYF | TGCGCCAGCAGCCAAGTGGTTAGGGATACGCAGTATTTT
NA | TRBJ2-3 | NA | TRBV7-2 | CASSFTGPTGTDTQYF | TGTGCCAGCAGCTTTACAGGCCCCACGGGCACAGATACGCAGTATTTT
NA | TRBJ2-1 | NA | TRBV6-6 | CASSSTSDEQFF | TGTGCCAGCAGTTCGACCTCAGATGAGCAGTTCTTC
NA | TRBJ2-5 | NA | TRBV18 | CASSPRQGYQETQYF | TGTGCCAGCTCACCACGGCAGGGGTACCAAGAGACCCAGTACTTC